The present T cell receptor beta chain was sequenced within a study of T cells in Graves' hyperthyroidism and ophthalmopathy. TCR beta CDR3 region amplification was performed from RNA transcripts. First-round RT-PCR targeting the TCR CDR3 was performed with the HTBI primer set. From the multiplex PCR reads, TCRdb called clonotypes with MiXCR, one entry per CDR3 protein. The table shows about 300,000 distinct CDR3 sequences, with around a fifth occurring only once. At least ten counts were recorded for this clonotype. Looked up from germline, CDR1 is GTSNPN and CDR2 is SVGIG (reference sequence). The CDR3 length is 18 residues. Trimming took off 4 bases at V and 2 bases at J, with 24 bases between the two ends.

This clonotype was obtained from a man aged 50-59 years with Graves' ophthalmopathy. The chain combines TRBV30 with TRBJ2-1; perhaps D is TRBD1 or TRBD2 (5 bases each). Input material: blood. For the CDR3, the DNA is TGTGCCTGGACCCGTACCCTCTCCGTCTTGGGACCCTACAATGAGCAGTTCTTC. This translates into CAWTRTLSVLGPYNEQFF.